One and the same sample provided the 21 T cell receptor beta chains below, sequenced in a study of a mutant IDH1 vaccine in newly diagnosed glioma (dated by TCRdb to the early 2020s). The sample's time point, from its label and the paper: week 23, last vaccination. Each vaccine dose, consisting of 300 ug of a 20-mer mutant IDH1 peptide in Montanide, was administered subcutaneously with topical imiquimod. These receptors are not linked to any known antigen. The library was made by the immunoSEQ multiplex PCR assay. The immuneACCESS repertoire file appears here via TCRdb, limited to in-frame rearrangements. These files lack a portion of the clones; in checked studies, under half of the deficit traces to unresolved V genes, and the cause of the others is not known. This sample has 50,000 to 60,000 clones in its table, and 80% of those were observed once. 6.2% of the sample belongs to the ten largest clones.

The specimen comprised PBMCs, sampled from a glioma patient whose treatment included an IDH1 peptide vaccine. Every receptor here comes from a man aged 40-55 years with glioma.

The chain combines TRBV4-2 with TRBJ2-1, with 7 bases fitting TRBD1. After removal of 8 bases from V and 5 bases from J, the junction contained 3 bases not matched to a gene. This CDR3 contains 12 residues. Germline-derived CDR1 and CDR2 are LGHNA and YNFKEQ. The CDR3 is CASRDRHNEQFF. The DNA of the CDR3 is TGTGCCAGCCGGGACAGACACAATGAGCAGTTCTTC.

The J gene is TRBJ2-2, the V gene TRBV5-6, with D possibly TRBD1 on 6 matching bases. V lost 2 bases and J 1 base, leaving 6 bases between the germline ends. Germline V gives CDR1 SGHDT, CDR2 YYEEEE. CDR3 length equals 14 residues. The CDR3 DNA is TGTGCCAGCAGCTTACAGGGGAACACCGGGGAGCTGTTTTTT. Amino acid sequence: CASSLQGNTGELFF.

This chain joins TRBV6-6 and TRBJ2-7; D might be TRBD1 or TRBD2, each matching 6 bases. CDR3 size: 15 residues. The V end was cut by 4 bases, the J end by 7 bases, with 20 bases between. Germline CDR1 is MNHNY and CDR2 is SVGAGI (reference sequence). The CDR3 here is CASSWERAGQGEQYF. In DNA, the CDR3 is TGTGCCAGCAGTTGGGAGCGGGCAGGGCAGGGGGAGCAGTACTTC.

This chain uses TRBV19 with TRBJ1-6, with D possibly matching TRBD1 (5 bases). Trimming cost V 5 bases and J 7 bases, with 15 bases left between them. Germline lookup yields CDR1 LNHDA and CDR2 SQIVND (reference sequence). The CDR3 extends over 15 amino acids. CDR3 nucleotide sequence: TGTGCCAGTAGTTTCTCAGGGCTTTGGAATTCACCCCTCCACTTT. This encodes CASSFSGLWNSPLHF.

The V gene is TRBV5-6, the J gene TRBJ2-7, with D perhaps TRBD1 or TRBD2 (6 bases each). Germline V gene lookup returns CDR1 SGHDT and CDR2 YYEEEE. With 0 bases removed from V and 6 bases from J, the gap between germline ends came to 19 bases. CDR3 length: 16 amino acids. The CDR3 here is CASSLAYRGPGAEQYF. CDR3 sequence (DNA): TGTGCCAGCAGCTTGGCATATCGGGGGCCCGGCGCCGAGCAGTACTTC.

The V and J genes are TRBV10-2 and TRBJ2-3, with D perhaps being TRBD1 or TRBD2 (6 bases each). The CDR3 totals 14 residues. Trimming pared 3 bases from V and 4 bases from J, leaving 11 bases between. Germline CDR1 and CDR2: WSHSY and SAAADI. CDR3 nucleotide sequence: TGCGCCAGCAGTGAAGGGGGGAGTGCAGATACGCAGTATTTT. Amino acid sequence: CASSEGGSADTQYF.

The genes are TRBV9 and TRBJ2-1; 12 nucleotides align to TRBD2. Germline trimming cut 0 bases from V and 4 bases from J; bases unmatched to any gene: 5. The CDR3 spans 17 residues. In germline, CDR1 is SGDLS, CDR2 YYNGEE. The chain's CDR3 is CASSVDRTSGAYNEQFF. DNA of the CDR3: TGTGCCAGCAGCGTAGACAGGACTAGCGGGGCTTACAATGAGCAGTTCTTC.

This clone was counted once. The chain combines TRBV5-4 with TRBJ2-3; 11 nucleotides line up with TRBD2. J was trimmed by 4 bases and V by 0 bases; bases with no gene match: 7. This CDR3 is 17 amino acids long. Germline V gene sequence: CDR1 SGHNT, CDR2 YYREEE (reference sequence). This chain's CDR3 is CASSLVLLAGAADTQYF. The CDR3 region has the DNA TGTGCCAGCAGCTTGGTACTACTAGCGGGGGCCGCAGATACGCAGTATTTT.

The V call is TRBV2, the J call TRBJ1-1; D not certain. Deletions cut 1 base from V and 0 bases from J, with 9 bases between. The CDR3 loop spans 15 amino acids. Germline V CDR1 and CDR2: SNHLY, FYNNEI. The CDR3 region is CASSEGHLMNTEAFF. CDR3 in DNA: TGTGCCAGCAGTGAAGGACACCTAATGAACACTGAAGCTTTCTTT.

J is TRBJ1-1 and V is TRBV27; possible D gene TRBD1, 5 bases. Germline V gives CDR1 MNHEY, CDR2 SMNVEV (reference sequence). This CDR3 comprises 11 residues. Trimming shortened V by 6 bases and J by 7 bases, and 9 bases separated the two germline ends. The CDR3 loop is CASRGPGEAFF. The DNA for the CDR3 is TGTGCCAGCAGGGGGCCAGGTGAAGCTTTCTTT.

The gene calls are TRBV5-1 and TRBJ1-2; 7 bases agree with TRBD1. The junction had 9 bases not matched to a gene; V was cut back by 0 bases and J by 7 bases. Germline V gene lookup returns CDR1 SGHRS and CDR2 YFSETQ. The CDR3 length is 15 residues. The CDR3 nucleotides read TGCGCCAGCAGCTTGGTCCGACAGGGAGACGGTGGCTACACCTTC. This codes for CASSLVRQGDGGYTF.

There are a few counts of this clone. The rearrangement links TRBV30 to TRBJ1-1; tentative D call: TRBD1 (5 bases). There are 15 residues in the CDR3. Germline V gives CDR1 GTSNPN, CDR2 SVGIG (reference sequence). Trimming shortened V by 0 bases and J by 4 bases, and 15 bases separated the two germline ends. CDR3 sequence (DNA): TGTGCCTGGAGTGTACTAGGGGCTAGCGGCACTGAAGCTTTCTTT. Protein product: CAWSVLGASGTEAFF.

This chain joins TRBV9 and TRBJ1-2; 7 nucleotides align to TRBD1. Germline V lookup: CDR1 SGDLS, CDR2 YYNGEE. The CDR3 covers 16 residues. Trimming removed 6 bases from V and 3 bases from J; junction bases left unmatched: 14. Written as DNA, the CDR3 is TGTGCCAGCAAAAGACAGGGTGCCCTGGCTGACTATGGCTACACCTTC. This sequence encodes CASKRQGALADYGYTF. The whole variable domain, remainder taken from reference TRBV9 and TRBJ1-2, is DSGVTQTPKHLITATGQRVTLRCSPRSGDLSVYWYQQSLDQGLQFLIQYYNGEERAKGNILERFSAQQFPDLHSELNLSSLELGDSALYFCASKRQGALADYGYTFGSGTRLTVV.

As DNA, the CDR3 is TGCGCCAGCAGTGAGGGGACTAGCGGGGTCAACTCCTACGAGCAGTACTTC. Translating it yields CASSEGTSGVNSYEQYF. The rearrangement joins TRBV10-1 to TRBJ2-7; 13 nucleotides align to TRBD2. The CDR3 runs 17 residues. Germline V gene sequence: CDR1 WNHNN, CDR2 SYGVQD (reference sequence). Losses at the gene ends were 2 bases for V and 0 bases for J; bases not matched to a gene: 4.

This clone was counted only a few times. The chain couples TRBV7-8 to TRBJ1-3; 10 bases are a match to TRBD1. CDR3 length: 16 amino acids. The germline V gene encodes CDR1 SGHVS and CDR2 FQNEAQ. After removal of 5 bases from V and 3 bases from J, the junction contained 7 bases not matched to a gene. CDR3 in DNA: TGTGCCAGCAGCGTGACAGGGGGCTTAGGTGGAAACACCATATATTTT. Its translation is CASSVTGGLGGNTIYF.

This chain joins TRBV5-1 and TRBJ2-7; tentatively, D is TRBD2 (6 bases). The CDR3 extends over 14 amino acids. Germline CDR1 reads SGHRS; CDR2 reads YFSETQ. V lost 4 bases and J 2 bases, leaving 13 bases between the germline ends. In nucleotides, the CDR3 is TGCGCCAGCAGCCTGGAGGGCCCTACCTACGAGCAGTACTTC. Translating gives CASSLEGPTYEQYF. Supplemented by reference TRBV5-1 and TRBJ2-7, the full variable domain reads KAGVTQTPRYLIKTRGQQVTLSCSPISGHRSVSWYQQTPGQGLQFLFEYFSETQRNKGNFPGRFSGRQFSNSRSEMNVSTLELGDSALYLCASSLEGPTYEQYFGPGTRLTVT.

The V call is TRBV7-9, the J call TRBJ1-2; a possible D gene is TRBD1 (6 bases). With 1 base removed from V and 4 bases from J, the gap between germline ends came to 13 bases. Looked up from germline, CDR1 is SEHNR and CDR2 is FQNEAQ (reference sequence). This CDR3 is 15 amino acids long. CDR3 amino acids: CASSLGVAGAYGYTF. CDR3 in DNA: TGTGCCAGCAGCTTAGGGGTGGCAGGGGCCTATGGCTACACCTTC.

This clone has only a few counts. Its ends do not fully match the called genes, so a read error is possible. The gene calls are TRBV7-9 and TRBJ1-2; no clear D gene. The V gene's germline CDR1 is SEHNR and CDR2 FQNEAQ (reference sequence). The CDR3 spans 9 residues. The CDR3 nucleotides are TGTGCCAGCACCCGTCCTGAGGCATTC. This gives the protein CASTRPEAF.

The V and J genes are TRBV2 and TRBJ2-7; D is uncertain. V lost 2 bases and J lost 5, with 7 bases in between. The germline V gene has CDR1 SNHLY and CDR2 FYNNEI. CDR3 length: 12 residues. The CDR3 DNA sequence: TGTGCCAGCAGTGAATCCGCACACGAGCAGTACTTC. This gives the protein CASSESAHEQYF.

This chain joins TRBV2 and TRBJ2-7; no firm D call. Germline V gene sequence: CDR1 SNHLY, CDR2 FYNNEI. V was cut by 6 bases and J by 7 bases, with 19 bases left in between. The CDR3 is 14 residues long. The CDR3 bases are TGTGCCAGCAGCGCCGACCCGAACCGGGTGGAGCAGTACTTC. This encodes CASSADPNRVEQYF.

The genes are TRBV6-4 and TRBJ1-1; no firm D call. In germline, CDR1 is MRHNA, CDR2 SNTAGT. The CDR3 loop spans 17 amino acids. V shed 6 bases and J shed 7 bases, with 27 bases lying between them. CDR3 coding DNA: TGTGCCAGCAGCCCCCTGATACCAACAGAGCGCATTGATGAAGCTTTCTTT. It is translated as CASSPLIPTERIDEAFF.